This T cell receptor (beta chain) was observed in a study of cytomegalovirus exposure and HLA in healthy donors. CDR3 length: 12 residues. Germline CDR1 reads WNHNN; CDR2 reads SYGVQD (reference sequence). Deletions cut 9 bases from V and 3 bases from J, with 11 bases between. The study sampled nominally healthy donors, though unrecorded immune exposures were likely. Findings of the study overall: Later findings reportedly placed an Asian-associated ancestry cluster below the roughly 730-donor mean for N-insertions.

A note on this clone: Its specificity is unknown.

PCR was performed using 60 Vbeta and 13 Jbeta primers. Sequenced by immunoSEQ multiplex PCR; TCRdb stores in-frame clones only, minus some. The sample lists some 200,000 clones; 82% were seen once. The chain is built from TRBV10-1 and TRBJ1-1; unclear D gene. Sequences were obtained from PBMCs. The sequence was collected from a boy aged 2 to 10 in good health and CMV-seronegative. CDR3 in DNA: TGCGCCAGTTGGCGAGGAGACACTGAAGCTTTCTTT. Its protein product is CASWRGDTEAFF.